The present T cell receptor beta chain was sequenced within a study of spatial heterogeneity in lung cancer. Points from the study as a whole: Counts of expanded alpha and beta TCRs within tumors tracked the tumor nonsynonymous mutation count. Expanded TCRs that were ubiquitous or regional had counts tracking ubiquitous and regional nonsynonymous mutations, respectively.

The CDR3 contains 15 residues. V shed 5 bases and J shed 1 base, with 11 bases lying between them. Using its own MiXCR run on the 5' RACE reads, TCRdb lists one record per CDR3 protein. The sample includes 20,000 to 25,000 distinct CDR3 sequences, around 4.8% of them seen just once. This clonotype came up many times. What it binds is not known. Specified time point: sample taken at primary tumor resection. This chain links TRBV12-3 or TRBV12-4 with TRBJ2-2; TRBD1 or TRBD2 may be the D gene (6 bases each). The clonotype comes from a male donor with early-stage non-small cell lung cancer. This sample comprised lung tumor tissue, obtained at surgery. The CDR3 spells CASSGAGQNTGELFF. The DNA for the CDR3 is TGTGCCAGCAGTGGCGCGGGACAGAACACCGGGGAGCTGTTTTTT.